This note documents a single T cell receptor (beta chain) sequence. The sample is drawn from a study of blood T cell repertoires in COVID-19. Across the study: T cells, B-cell-depleted T cells, or PBMCs provided the cDNA or gDNA that served as material.

In the original processing: Nucleated cell counts were estimated from reference gene primer amplification. The table came from immunoSEQ multiplex PCR; TCRdb's copy has only in-frame clones and leaves some out. V, J and clone size derive from that table, while D and trimming were established from the DNA sequence. Found here are some 200,000 clones, 85% to 90% of them singletons; the top ten hold approximately 6%. The CDR3 covers 16 residues. The germline V gene has CDR1 GTSNPN and CDR2 SVGIG (reference sequence). The V end was cut by 1 base, the J end by 10 bases, with 20 bases between. The chain has TRBV30 and TRBJ1-6; no clear D gene. Specimen: peripheral blood. The clonotype originates from a man at least 80 years old with acute or convalescent COVID-19. The CDR3 region has the DNA TGTGCCTGGAGTGAATCACGCGGGATGTTGAAATCACCCCTCCACTTT. This gives the protein CAWSESRGMLKSPLHF.